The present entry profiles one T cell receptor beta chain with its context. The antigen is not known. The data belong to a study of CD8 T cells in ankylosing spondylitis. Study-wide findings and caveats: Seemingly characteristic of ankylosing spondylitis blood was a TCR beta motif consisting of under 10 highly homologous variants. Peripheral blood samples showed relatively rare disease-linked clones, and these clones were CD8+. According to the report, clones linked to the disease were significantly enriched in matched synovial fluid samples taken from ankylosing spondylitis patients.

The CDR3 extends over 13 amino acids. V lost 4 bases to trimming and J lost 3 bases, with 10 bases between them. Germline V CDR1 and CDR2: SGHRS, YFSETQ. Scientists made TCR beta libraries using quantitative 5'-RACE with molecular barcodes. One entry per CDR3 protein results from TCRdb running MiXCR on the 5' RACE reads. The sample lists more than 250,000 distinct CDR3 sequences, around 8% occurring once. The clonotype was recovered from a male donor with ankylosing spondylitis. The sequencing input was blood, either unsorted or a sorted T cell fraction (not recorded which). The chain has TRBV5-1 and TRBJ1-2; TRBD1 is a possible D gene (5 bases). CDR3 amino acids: CASSARVDYGYTF. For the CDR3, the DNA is TGCGCCAGCAGCGCCAGGGTCGACTATGGCTACACCTTC.